This T cell receptor (beta chain) is from a study of blood T cell repertoires in COVID-19. Overall study: PBMCs, B-cell-depleted T cells, or T cells provided the cDNA or gDNA that made up the material.

The data were produced by immunoSEQ multiplex PCR, yet TCRdb's version contains in-frame clones alone and is incomplete. Of 150,000 to 200,000 clones in the sample, approximately 94% were seen once. This CDR3 region has 13 residues. The V gene's germline CDR1 is SQVTM and CDR2 ANQGSEA. The V end lost 6 bases, the J end lost 5 bases, and 16 bases lay between the germline ends. This sequence was found in a man aged 25 to 45 with COVID-19, enrolled during active disease. This sequence joins TRBV29-1 and TRBJ1-1; perhaps TRBD1 as D (6 bases). Source material: peripheral blood. Here the CDR3 reads CSVGGTIGTEAFF. DNA for the CDR3: TGCAGCGTGGGGGGGACAATAGGGACTGAAGCTTTCTTT.